The 20 T cell receptor beta chains presented below share a single source sample, sequenced in a study of blood T cell repertoires in COVID-19. The table came from immunoSEQ multiplex PCR; TCRdb's copy has only in-frame clones and leaves some out. The sample consists of about 250,000 clones, approximately 79% of them appearing once. Sample: peripheral blood. The receptors here all came from a woman aged 35 to 49 with active or convalescent COVID-19.

This clone was observed a few times. The chain is built from TRBV7-9 and TRBJ2-1; the match to TRBD1 covers 11 bases. The CDR3 is 15 residues long. Germline V gene data show CDR1 as SEHNR and CDR2 as FQNEAQ (reference sequence). V lost 5 bases to trimming and J lost 8 bases; unmatched junction nucleotides: 8. The CDR3, as DNA: TGTGCCAGCAGCCTACGGGACAGGGGGGTCGATGAGCAGTTCTTC. Protein sequence: CASSLRDRGVDEQFF.

The chain joins TRBV5-5 to TRBJ1-5; 9 bases are a match to TRBD1. From germline, CDR1 is SGHKS and CDR2 YYEKEE (reference sequence). V lost 0 bases to trimming and J lost 2 bases; unmatched junction nucleotides: 3. The CDR3 totals 16 residues. CDR3 residues: CASSLGDRVRNQPQHF. The CDR3 DNA reads as TGTGCCAGCAGCTTGGGGGACAGGGTTCGCAATCAGCCCCAGCATTTT.

This clone has only one observation. The rearrangement links TRBV29-1 to TRBJ1-5, with 7 bases matching TRBD1. The CDR3 has 16 amino acids. Germline values: CDR1 SQVTM, CDR2 ANQGSEA. With 4 bases clipped from V and 0 bases from J, the junction kept 9 bases outside the gene matches. In DNA, the CDR3 is TGCAGCGTTGTGCAGGGGACAGCAGATAGCAATCAGCCCCAGCATTTT. It translates to CSVVQGTADSNQPQHF.

V and J are TRBV28 and TRBJ1-1, with TRBD1 matching over 7 bases. V was clipped by 5 bases and J by 6 bases; unmatched bases: 15. Germline V lookup: CDR1 MDHEN, CDR2 SYDVKM. The CDR3 consists of 16 residues. The CDR3 spells CASSTTTGAPVAEAFF. Here the CDR3 DNA reads TGTGCCAGCAGTACCACCACAGGGGCCCCGGTCGCTGAAGCTTTCTTT. The variable domain in full, completed from reference TRBV28 and TRBJ1-1, reads DVKVTQSSRYLVKRTGEKVFLECVQDMDHENMFWYRQDPGLGLRLIYFSYDVKMKEKGDIPEGYSVSREKKERFSLILESASTNQTSMYLCASSTTTGAPVAEAFFGQGTRLTVV.

This clone was detected only a few times. The chain couples TRBV12-3 or TRBV12-4 to TRBJ2-1; D is ambiguous. The CDR3 consists of 12 residues. V was shortened by 2 bases and J by 9 bases, with 8 bases between the two germline ends. This CDR3 reads CASSLSIGEQFF. In nucleotides, the CDR3 is TGTGCCAGCAGTTTAAGTATCGGTGAGCAGTTCTTC.

The V call is TRBV3-1 (or the pseudogene TRBV3-2), the J call TRBJ1-6, with D unresolved. CDR1 is LGHDT and CDR2 is YNNKEL in the germline V gene (reference sequence). The CDR3 spans 17 residues. The V end lost 4 bases, the J end lost 0 bases, and 13 bases lay between the germline ends. CDR3 DNA sequence: TGTGCCAGCAGCCGGAGTTCCCCGAGCTCCTATAATTCACCCCTCCACTTT. This sequence encodes CASSRSSPSSYNSPLHF.

The sample holds one count of this clone. This chain links TRBV28 with TRBJ2-3; unclear D gene. CDR3 size: 15 residues. Germline V gene sequence: CDR1 MDHEN, CDR2 SYDVKM. The ends were cut back, 3 bases at V and 0 bases at J, with 10 bases in the middle. This chain's CDR3 is CASSFPLTSTDTQYF. CDR3 sequence (DNA): TGTGCCAGCAGTTTTCCGTTAACTAGCACAGATACGCAGTATTTT.

The chain uses TRBV2 and TRBJ1-5; 7 bases agree with TRBD1. V trimming: 6 bases; J trimming: 6 bases; junction bases outside the gene matches: 8. Per germline, CDR1 SNHLY and CDR2 FYNNEI. The CDR3 length is 14 residues. DNA of the CDR3: TGTGCCAGCAGACCTACAGGGGATCGTCAGCCCCAGCATTTT. Its protein is CASRPTGDRQPQHF.

This sequence joins TRBV10-3 and TRBJ2-5; 10 nucleotides agree with TRBD1. Trimming cost V 6 bases and J 3 bases; bases outside gene matches: 4. The CDR3 is 14 amino acids. Germline V gene lookup returns CDR1 ENHRY and CDR2 SYGVKD. The CDR3 reads CAIRTDRGKETQYF. The CDR3 DNA follows: TGTGCCATCAGGACGGACAGGGGGAAAGAGACCCAGTACTTC.

The chain combines TRBV10-3 with TRBJ2-3; TRBD2 is a possible D gene (5 bases). The CDR3 is 15 amino acids. V was clipped by 3 bases and J by 2 bases, with 12 bases between them. Germline V lookup: CDR1 ENHRY, CDR2 SYGVKD. CDR3: CAISENKAVTDTQYF. As DNA, the CDR3 is TGTGCCATCAGTGAAAACAAAGCGGTCACAGATACGCAGTATTTT.

This chain uses TRBV6-1 with TRBJ2-7; D remains unclear. The V and J ends lost 2 bases and 1 base respectively, with 12 bases between them. CDR3 length equals 15 residues. Looked up from germline, CDR1 is MNHNS and CDR2 is SASEGT. CDR3 loop: CASSEITAGSYEQYV. CDR3 DNA sequence: TGTGCCAGCAGTGAAATCACAGCCGGTTCCTACGAGCAGTACGTC.

This clone was found once. The chain carries TRBV28 and TRBJ1-3; D unclear. This CDR3 comprises 17 residues. The germline V gene encodes CDR1 MDHEN and CDR2 SYDVKM. V gave up 7 bases and J gave up 6 bases, with 25 bases separating them. CDR3 DNA sequence: TGTGCCAGCACGGAGTGGCCCGGGATAAAAGGTGTAAACACCATATATTTT. This encodes CASTEWPGIKGVNTIYF.

The rearrangement joins TRBV2 to TRBJ1-4; a weak D match, TRBD1 (6 bases). The CDR3 is 14 residues long. The ends were cut back, 3 bases at V and 8 bases at J, with 13 bases in the middle. Germline assignment: CDR1 SNHLY and CDR2 FYNNEI. The CDR3 coding sequence is TGTGCCAGCAGTGAGGGGGCCGGTTTGGAAAAACTGTTTTTT. Its translation is CASSEGAGLEKLFF.

The chain is built from TRBV9 and TRBJ1-6, with TRBD1 matching over 7 bases. CDR3 length: 15 residues. Losses at the gene ends were 2 bases for V and 4 bases for J; bases not matched to a gene: 3. Germline CDR1 is SGDLS and CDR2 is YYNGEE. The CDR3 DNA sequence: TGTGCCAGCAGCGTCACAGGGGATTATAATTCACCCCTCCACTTT. It encodes CASSVTGDYNSPLHF.

The chain joins TRBV7-2 to TRBJ1-2, with D possibly being TRBD1 (5 bases). The germline V gene has CDR1 SGHTA and CDR2 FQGNSA. This CDR3 comprises 14 residues. V gave up 2 bases and J gave up 4 bases, with 11 bases separating them. CDR3 sequence: CASSLRGSTYGYTF. DNA for the CDR3: TGTGCCAGCAGCTTACGGGGGTCTACCTATGGCTACACCTTC.

This clone was detected once. This chain links TRBV28 with TRBJ2-7; 7 nucleotides match TRBD2. The CDR3 extends over 14 amino acids. Germline trimming cut 2 bases from V and 3 bases from J; bases unmatched to any gene: 4. Germline CDR1 is MDHEN and CDR2 is SYDVKM. Here the CDR3 DNA reads TGTGCCAGCAGTTTAGCGGGGGTGAACTACGAGCAGTACGTC. It yields the protein CASSLAGVNYEQYV.

The chain has TRBV4-1 and TRBJ1-5, with 9 bases matching TRBD1. CDR1 and CDR2 from the germline V gene are MGHRA and YSYEKL. Germline trimming cut 0 bases from V and 4 bases from J; bases unmatched to any gene: 1. This CDR3 is built from 15 residues. CDR3 loop: CASSQDDRGNQPQHF. CDR3 DNA sequence: TGCGCCAGCAGCCAAGACGACAGGGGGAATCAGCCCCAGCATTTT.

The V call is TRBV6-5, the J call TRBJ2-1; D might be TRBD2 (5 bases). CDR3 length equals 15 residues. V was shortened by 2 bases and J by 0 bases, with 8 bases between the two germline ends. Germline-derived CDR1 and CDR2 are MNHEY and SVGAGI. The CDR3 is CASSYRESSYNEQFF. The CDR3, as DNA: TGTGCCAGCAGTTACAGGGAGAGCTCCTACAATGAGCAGTTCTTC.

The V call is TRBV18, the J call TRBJ2-1; 7 nucleotides line up with TRBD1. V lost 2 bases and J lost 9; bases outside the gene matches: 4. Germline V gene data show CDR1 as KGHSH and CDR2 as LQKENI. This CDR3 is built from 13 residues. The DNA for the CDR3 is TGTGCCAGCTCACCATCAGGGGGTCCTGAGCAGTTCTTC. Residues: CASSPSGGPEQFF.

The chain uses TRBV7-3 and TRBJ2-3, with TRBD2 matching 8 bases. The V gene end was trimmed by 5 bases and the J gene end by 0 bases; junction bases not matched to a gene: 4. Germline assignment: CDR1 SGHTA and CDR2 FQGTGA. CDR3 length: 15 amino acids. CDR3 residues: CASSPAGVSTDTQYF. The CDR3 DNA sequence: TGTGCCAGCAGCCCAGCGGGGGTGAGCACAGATACGCAGTATTTT.